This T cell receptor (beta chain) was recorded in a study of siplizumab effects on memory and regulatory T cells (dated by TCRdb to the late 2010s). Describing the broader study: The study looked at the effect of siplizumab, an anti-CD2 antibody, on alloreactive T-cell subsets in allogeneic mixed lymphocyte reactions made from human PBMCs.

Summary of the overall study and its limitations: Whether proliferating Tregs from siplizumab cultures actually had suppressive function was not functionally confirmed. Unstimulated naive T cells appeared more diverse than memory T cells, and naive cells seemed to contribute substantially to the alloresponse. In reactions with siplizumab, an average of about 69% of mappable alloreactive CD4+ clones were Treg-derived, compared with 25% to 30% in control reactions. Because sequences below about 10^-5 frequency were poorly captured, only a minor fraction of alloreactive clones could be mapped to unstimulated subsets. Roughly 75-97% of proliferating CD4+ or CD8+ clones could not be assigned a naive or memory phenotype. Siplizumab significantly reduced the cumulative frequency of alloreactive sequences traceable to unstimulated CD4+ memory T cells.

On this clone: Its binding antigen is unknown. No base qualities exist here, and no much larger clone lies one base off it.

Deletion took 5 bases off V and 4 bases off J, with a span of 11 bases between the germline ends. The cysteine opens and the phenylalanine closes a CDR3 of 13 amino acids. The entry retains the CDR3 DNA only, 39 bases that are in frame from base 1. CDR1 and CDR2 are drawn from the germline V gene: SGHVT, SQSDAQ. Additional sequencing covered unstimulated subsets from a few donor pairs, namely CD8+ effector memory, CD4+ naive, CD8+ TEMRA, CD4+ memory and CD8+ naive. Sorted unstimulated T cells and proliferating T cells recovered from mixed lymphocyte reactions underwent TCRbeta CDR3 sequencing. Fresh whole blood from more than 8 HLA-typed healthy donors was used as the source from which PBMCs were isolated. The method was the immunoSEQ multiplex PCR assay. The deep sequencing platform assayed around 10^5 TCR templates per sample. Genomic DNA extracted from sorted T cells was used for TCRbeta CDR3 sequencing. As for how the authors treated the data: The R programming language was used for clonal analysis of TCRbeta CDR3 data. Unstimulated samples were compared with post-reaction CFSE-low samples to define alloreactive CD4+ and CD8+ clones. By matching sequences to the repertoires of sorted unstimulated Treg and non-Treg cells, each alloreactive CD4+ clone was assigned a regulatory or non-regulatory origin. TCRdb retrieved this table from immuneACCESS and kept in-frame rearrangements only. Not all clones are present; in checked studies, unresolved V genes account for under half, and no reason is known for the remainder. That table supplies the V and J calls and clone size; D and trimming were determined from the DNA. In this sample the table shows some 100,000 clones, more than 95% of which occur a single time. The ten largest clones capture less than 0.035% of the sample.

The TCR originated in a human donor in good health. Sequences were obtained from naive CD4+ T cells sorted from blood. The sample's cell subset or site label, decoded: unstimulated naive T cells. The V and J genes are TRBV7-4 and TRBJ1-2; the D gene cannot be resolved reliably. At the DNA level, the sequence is TGTGCCAGCAGCCCGGTCAGAATCTATGGCTACACCTTC. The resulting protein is CASSPVRIYGYTF.